The clone carrying this TCR beta chain was recorded a few times. Its antigen is unidentified. The data stem from a study of OX40 agonist ivuxolimab in advanced cancers. About the study: The dose-escalation cohort had hepatocellular carcinoma, melanoma, renal cell or head and neck cancer. Eligibility admitted prior anti-PD-1, anti-PD-L1 or anti-CTLA-4 therapy; about 39% had some. Findings and limits, study-wide: With doses of 0.1 to 3.0 mg/kg, CD4+ and CD8+ blood T cells had undergone clonal expansion by week 6.

V lost 3 bases to trimming and J lost 2 bases, with 8 bases between them. Germline V CDR1 and CDR2: GTSNPN, SVGIG (reference sequence). The CDR3 is 13 residues long. The table came from immunoSEQ multiplex PCR; TCRdb's copy has only in-frame clones and leaves some out. Among 80,000 to 100,000 clones listed, 93% were seen once. The chain has TRBV30 and TRBJ2-1, with D perhaps TRBD1 or TRBD2 (5 bases each). The TCR comes from an adult with an advanced solid tumor such as melanoma, head and neck, liver or kidney cancer. Sequencing was performed on CD4+ or CD8+ T cells sorted from blood, taken in a trial of the OX40 agonist ivuxolimab. CDR3 coding DNA: TGTGCCTGGAGGGGGGATCCCTACAATGAGCAGTTCTTC. Translated: CAWRGDPYNEQFF.